This T cell receptor (beta chain) was recovered during a study of blood T cells in healthy people across ages (dated by TCRdb to between 2014 and 2016). With respect to the entire study: Template switching captured roughly one uniquely barcoded TCR beta cDNA molecule per two T cells in model experiments. Age-related changes in TCR beta repertoire diversity were measured in the study by deep sequencing normalized with unique cDNA molecular identifiers. The donors were split into four age groups: young (average about 15 years), middle-aged (roughly 39), aged (approximately 60) and long-lived (more than 80). Donors of different ages were randomly distributed across sequencing lanes to avoid experimental bias. Using the same blood draw, the study looked at two additional independent replicas of 1 million unique cDNA reads for two donors, one aged 18 to 29 and the other aged 80 or older.

The method behind the library was 5' RACE. For sequencing, an Illumina HiSeq 2500 was employed. The second PCR ran for roughly 6 to 11 cycles and used a J-beta primer mix along with a sample-barcoded 5' primer. Each TCR beta cDNA molecule received a unique molecular identifier from a template-switch 5' adaptor carrying 12 random nucleotides. Each sample yielded at least 2.5 million CDR3-containing paired-end reads. All of the RNA was converted into first-strand cDNA using the Mint cDNA synthesis kit, with a TRBC-specific oligonucleotide serving as the primer. All cDNA was treated with uracil-DNA glycosylase and then went through a first 18-cycle PCR with the universal primers M1SS and BC2_uni_R. The source study handled its data this way. Each sample was normalized by randomly selecting 1 million high-quality reads, each carrying a distinct molecular identifier. Instead of being binned into consensus sequences, reads that shared molecular identifiers were thrown out. MiTCR, with a Q25 quality threshold and the strictest error-elimination algorithm, was used for CDR3 identification, clonotype clustering and error correction. A nonparametric unseen species model using Euler transformation provided a lower-bound estimate of total TCR beta diversity. TCRdb reprocessed the public reads (quality trimming at Q25 with fastp, clone calling with MiXCR) and kept in-frame beta chains. Each CDR3 protein gets just one entry, which takes the most common genes and DNA from the rows behind it. TCRdb's processing, not the authors', yielded these V and J calls. This sample holds about 730,000 distinct CDR3 sequences; roughly two fifths were observed only once. The ten largest account for 20% to 25% of the sample.

As for this clonotype: The antigen it recognizes is unknown. Base quality data are lacking; no much larger clone is found one base away.

Systemically healthy Caucasian individuals from Russia, roughly 40 in total and aged roughly 6 to 90 years, were included as donors. Around 9.8 milliliters of peripheral blood were collected from each donor into EDTA-treated Vacutainer tubes. Ficoll-Paque density-gradient centrifugation was used to isolate PBMCs, with at least 6.5 million per sample. Trizol reagent was used to extract total RNA from PBMCs, with at least 6 micrograms per sample. The percentages of naive CD45RAhigh/CD27high T cells were determined by flow cytometry on a PBMC aliquot from every donor. Beyond this particular receptor, the publication reports: Conclusive comparison of naive and antigen-experienced compartments was prevented by the profiling of bulk unsorted PBMCs. Donor CMV infection status was unknown, potentially confounding age-related changes in expanded clonotypes. Compared with the aged group, the long-lived group had more naive CD4+ T cells, fewer expanded clones and increased TCR diversity, a pattern suggesting age selection. A strong correlation was found between observed TCR beta diversity and the percentage of naive T cells measured by flow cytometry. Estimates of total diversity based on one million sequenced T cells were regarded as lower bounds and as underestimates. Observed TCR beta diversity per million T cells fell roughly linearly with age, and a significant reduction was already apparent by age roughly 40.

V loses 2 bases of germline sequence and J loses 5 bases, and the interval between the two ends is 12 bases. CDR1 is given as SGHRS and CDR2 as YFSETQ, both from the germline V gene. CDR3 length: 14 amino acids, cysteine to phenylalanine. CDR3 DNA is the only sequence kept; it has 42 bases, read in frame from the first base. The source material was blood. The chain uses TRBV5-1 and TRBJ2-3; the D region possibly corresponds to TRBD2 (6 bases align). This TCR came from a woman aged 55-75 years in good health. The DNA reads as follows: TGCGCCAGCAGCTTTGTGACAGCGGGAGATACGCAGTATTTT. It translates as CASSFVTAGDTQYF.